The next 25 T cell receptor beta chains were all read from a single sample in a study of T cell responses to AZD1222 COVID-19 vaccine. Sequencing used immunoSEQ multiplex PCR; TCRdb keeps in-frame clones, though not all of them. This repertoire shows approximately 170,000 clones, roughly 90% found once; its top ten account for about 4.2%. The specimen was peripheral blood, collected on day 0 of AZD1222 vaccination. All receptors come from an adult in good health.

The chain joins TRBV30 to TRBJ1-5; 9 nucleotides line up with TRBD1. Germline values: CDR1 GTSNPN, CDR2 SVGIG (reference sequence). The CDR3 contains 15 residues. V lost 4 bases and J lost 9; bases outside the gene matches: 13. CDR3 coding DNA: TGTGCCTGGACCTCACGGGACAGGGACTTCGGGCCCCAGCATTTT. As protein: CAWTSRDRDFGPQHF.

The gene calls are TRBV6-5 and TRBJ1-2, with a weak D call TRBD1 (5 bases). Germline CDR1 reads MNHEY; CDR2 reads SVGAGI. Between the trimmed V and J ends, which lost 2 bases and 6 bases, there was a span of 19 bases. The CDR3 covers 16 residues. Written as DNA, the CDR3 is TGTGCCAGCAGTTACACCTGGACCAGTGGGGGTCATGGCTACACCTTC. It is translated as CASSYTWTSGGHGYTF.

As for this clone: Different DNA sequences within this sample yield the same CDR3. V usage is TRBV12-5 and J usage is TRBJ1-5; no definite D call. The V gene's germline CDR1 is LGHNT and CDR2 FRNRAP. This CDR3 is built from 11 residues. V shed 4 bases and J shed 6 bases, with 4 bases lying between them. CDR3 DNA sequence: TGTGCTAGTGGTTCCGGTCAGCCCCAGCATTTT. As protein: CASGSGQPQHF.

The chain links TRBV19 to TRBJ2-7, with D possibly matching TRBD2 (6 bases). The V end was cut by 6 bases, the J end by 3 bases, with 12 bases between. Germline V gene lookup returns CDR1 LNHDA and CDR2 SQIVND (reference sequence). The CDR3 has 13 residues. The CDR3 region is CASSNRGGYEQYF. CDR3 nucleotide sequence: TGTGCCAGTAGCAATAGGGGAGGCTACGAGCAGTACTTC.

The chain has TRBV5-1 and TRBJ2-7; 9 bases match TRBD1. The CDR3 is 15 residues long. V lost 4 bases to trimming and J lost 6 bases; unmatched junction nucleotides: 11. The germline gives CDR1 SGHRS, CDR2 YFSETQ. The CDR3, as DNA: TGCGCCAGCAGCGACCCGGGACAGGGTACCGGCGAGCAGTACTTC. It codes for CASSDPGQGTGEQYF.

This clone was detected only once. This chain connects TRBV7-9 to TRBJ2-5, with D maybe TRBD2 (6 bases). Germline V lookup: CDR1 SEHNR, CDR2 FQNEAQ (reference sequence). The V end was cut by 4 bases, the J end by 5 bases, with 23 bases between. This CDR3 region has 17 residues. The CDR3 reads CASSSTSGIAVRETQYF. DNA for the CDR3: TGTGCCAGCAGCTCTACCTCGGGGATAGCGGTCCGGGAGACCCAGTACTTC.

CDR3 sequence: CASRGAIHQPQHF. Here the CDR3 DNA reads TGTGCCAGCAGGGGAGCTATTCATCAGCCCCAGCATTTT. This chain links TRBV25-1 with TRBJ1-5; no clear D. The length of the CDR3 is 13 residues. V was cut by 6 bases and J by 5 bases, with 11 bases left in between. Germline V lookup: CDR1 MGHDK, CDR2 SYGVNS. Drawing the rest from reference TRBV25-1 and TRBJ1-5, the complete variable domain is EADIYQTPRYLVIGTGKKITLECSQTMGHDKMYWYQQDPGMELHLIHYSYGVNSTEKGDLSSESTVSRIRTEHFPLTLESARPSHTSQYLCASRGAIHQPQHFGDGTRLSIL.

The chain couples TRBV30 to TRBJ2-6, with a tentative D call TRBD1 (6 bases). Germline CDR1 reads GTSNPN; CDR2 reads SVGIG (reference sequence). V shed 3 bases and J shed 1 base, with 13 bases lying between them. The CDR3 is 16 residues long. CDR3 region: CAWRDRQVSGANVLTF. In nucleotides, the CDR3 is TGTGCCTGGAGGGATAGACAGGTTTCTGGGGCCAACGTCCTGACTTTC.

V and J are TRBV28 and TRBJ1-2, with D uncertain. V gave up 8 bases and J gave up 1 base, with 14 bases separating them. The V gene's germline CDR1 is MDHEN and CDR2 SYDVKM. The CDR3 extends over 14 amino acids. The CDR3 nucleotides read TGTGCCAGCGATACAGTCTTCAATAACTATGGCTACACCTTC. Translated: CASDTVFNNYGYTF.

V usage is TRBV9 and J usage is TRBJ2-5; D possibly corresponds to TRBD2 (6 bases). The germline V gene encodes CDR1 SGDLS and CDR2 YYNGEE. The CDR3 spans 14 residues. V lost 4 bases and J 3 bases, leaving 13 bases between the germline ends. Here the CDR3 reads CASSTGTGKETQYF. CDR3 bases: TGTGCCAGCAGCACTGGGACTGGCAAAGAGACCCAGTACTTC. Looking up the rest from reference TRBV9 and TRBJ2-5 gives the full variable domain: DSGVTQTPKHLITATGQRVTLRCSPRSGDLSVYWYQQSLDQGLQFLIQYYNGEERAKGNILERFSAQQFPDLHSELNLSSLELGDSALYFCASSTGTGKETQYFGPGTRLLVL.

This chain joins TRBV4-2 and TRBJ1-2; D unresolved. The CDR3 totals 15 residues. V lost 1 base and J lost 0, with 9 bases in between. Germline lookup yields CDR1 LGHNA and CDR2 YNFKEQ. CDR3 amino acids: CASSQAGESNYGYTF. The CDR3 nucleotides read TGTGCCAGCAGCCAAGCTGGGGAATCTAACTATGGCTACACCTTC.

The genes are TRBV28 and TRBJ2-7; 10 bases map to TRBD1. The CDR3 spans 14 residues. With 6 bases clipped from V and 2 bases from J, the junction kept 4 bases outside the gene matches. CDR1 and CDR2 (germline): MDHEN, SYDVKM. The CDR3 DNA sequence: TGTGCCAGCAGGTCGACAGGGGGCACCTACGAGCAGTACTTC. It encodes CASRSTGGTYEQYF.

The genes are TRBV28 and TRBJ2-2; no firm D call. The V gene lost 8 bases and the J gene lost 3 bases, with 7 bases spanning the gap. Germline V gene lookup returns CDR1 MDHEN and CDR2 SYDVKM. The CDR3 is 12 residues long. This chain's CDR3 is CASLEYTGELFF. The CDR3 DNA is TGTGCCAGCCTAGAATACACCGGGGAGCTGTTTTTT.

V is TRBV7-3 and J is TRBJ1-6; D remains unclear. CDR3 length: 13 amino acids. Germline V gene lookup returns CDR1 SGHTA and CDR2 FQGTGA. Trimming removed 2 bases at V and 8 bases at J, with 7 bases between. The CDR3 DNA reads as TGTGCCAGCAGCTTAGGGTCCCATTCACCCCTCCACTTT. Its translation: CASSLGSHSPLHF.

The rearrangement uses TRBV5-4 and TRBJ2-1, with D possibly TRBD1 on 6 matching bases. The CDR3 sequence is 16 residues long. Germline V gives CDR1 SGHNT, CDR2 YYREEE (reference sequence). V dropped 0 bases and J dropped 8 bases, with 18 bases sitting between them. The CDR3 sequence: CASSLDQGSVYDEQFF. CDR3 bases: TGTGCCAGCAGCTTGGATCAGGGGAGCGTGTATGATGAGCAGTTCTTC.

V gene TRBV9 combines with J gene TRBJ2-7; D is perhaps TRBD2 (5 bases). Germline lookup yields CDR1 SGDLS and CDR2 YYNGEE. CDR3 length equals 12 residues. V was clipped by 4 bases and J by 6 bases, with 11 bases between them. This chain's CDR3 is CASSQTSGEQYF. The CDR3 nucleotides are TGTGCCAGCAGCCAAACTAGTGGCGAGCAGTACTTC.

V usage is TRBV5-6 and J usage is TRBJ1-6; D is undetermined. Trimming shortened V by 4 bases and J by 10 bases, and 15 bases separated the two germline ends. The CDR3 is 14 amino acids. Germline CDR1 SGHDT, CDR2 YYEEEE. The CDR3 bases are TGTGCCAGCAGCCAGACACTGAAGGGCTCACCCCTCCACTTT. This gives the protein CASSQTLKGSPLHF.

The chain recombines TRBV7-2 with TRBJ2-2; TRBD2 matches 9 bases. Trimming removed 3 bases from V and 8 bases from J; junction bases left unmatched: 7. Germline V gene sequence: CDR1 SGHTA, CDR2 FQGNSA. CDR3 length equals 15 residues. CDR3 nucleotides: TGTGCCAGCAGCTTGGAGGGGACTAGCCCAGGGGAGCTGTTTTTT. It specifies CASSLEGTSPGELFF.

The rearrangement uses TRBV30 and TRBJ2-7; D is uncertain. Trimming removed 0 bases at V and 2 bases at J, with 11 bases between. The CDR3 has 14 residues. CDR1 GTSNPN and CDR2 SVGIG come from the germline V gene (reference sequence). CDR3 bases: TGTGCCTGGAGTGTAGGTGTAGGTCCCTACGAGCAGTACTTC. This translates into CAWSVGVGPYEQYF.

The chain carries TRBV7-9 and TRBJ2-5; 10 bases match TRBD2. CDR1 is SEHNR and CDR2 is FQNEAQ in the germline V gene (reference sequence). V dropped 8 bases and J dropped 1; count of bases not matched to a gene: 10. CDR3 length: 16 residues. Written as DNA, the CDR3 is TGTGCCAGCTCCGGAAGTACTAGCGGGGCCCAAGAGACCCAGTACTTC. Residues: CASSGSTSGAQETQYF. Together with reference TRBV7-9 and TRBJ2-5, the CDR3 gives the full variable domain: DTGVSQNPRHKITKRGQNVTFRCDPISEHNRLYWYRQTLGQGPEFLTYFQNEAQLEKSRLLSDRFSAERPKGSFSTLEIQRTEQGDSAMYLCASSGSTSGAQETQYFGPGTRLLVL.

The chain employs TRBV5-1 and TRBJ2-3; no definite D call. Trimming took 0 bases from V and 11 from J, leaving 13 bases between them. The CDR3 covers 13 residues. The germline V gene has CDR1 SGHRS and CDR2 YFSETQ. The CDR3 protein is CASSLGLDGVQYF. Written as DNA, the CDR3 is TGCGCCAGCAGCTTGGGTTTGGACGGCGTGCAGTATTTT.

The rearrangement uses TRBV7-3 and TRBJ2-1; D possibly uses TRBD1 or TRBD2 (5 bases each). Germline V gives CDR1 SGHTA, CDR2 FQGTGA. V was pared by 5 bases and J by 10 bases, with 24 bases between. The CDR3 runs 16 residues. For the CDR3, the DNA is TGTGCCAGCAGCCCCCGGGCCGGGACCGAATGGGAGGAGCAGTTCTTC. It is translated as CASSPRAGTEWEEQFF. The complete variable domain, with remaining parts taken from reference TRBV7-3 and TRBJ2-1, reads GAGVSQTPSNKVTEKGKYVELRCDPISGHTALYWYRQSLGQGPEFLIYFQGTGAADDSGLPNDRFFAVRPEGSVSTLKIQRTERGDSAVYLCASSPRAGTEWEEQFFGPGTRLTVL.

The genes are TRBV11-2 and TRBJ2-7; D gene uncertain. Germline CDR1 SGHAT, CDR2 FQNNGV. This CDR3 region has 15 residues. V was cut by 1 base and J by 0 bases, with 10 bases left in between. The CDR3 nucleotides are TGTGCCAGCAGCTTAGGGTTGGGCAGCTCCTACGAGCAGTACTTC. This encodes CASSLGLGSSYEQYF.

This rearrangement joins TRBV3-1 (or the pseudogene TRBV3-2) to TRBJ1-4; tentative D call: TRBD1 (5 bases). Looked up from germline, CDR1 is LGHDT and CDR2 is YNNKEL (reference sequence). The length of the CDR3 is 15 residues. V lost 7 bases to trimming and J lost 8 bases, with 20 bases between them. CDR3 amino acids: CASTKRRGDREKLFF. The CDR3 nucleotides are TGTGCCAGCACCAAAAGGCGGGGGGATCGGGAAAAACTGTTTTTT.

The chain uses TRBV10-2 and TRBJ2-7; maybe TRBD1 (5 bases). Per germline, CDR1 WSHSY and CDR2 SAAADI. This CDR3 region has 12 residues. V was clipped by 8 bases and J by 3 bases, with 11 bases between them. The CDR3 DNA is TGCGCCAGCGGGTGGGGCCTCTACGAGCAGTACTTC. It specifies CASGWGLYEQYF.